This record concerns one T cell receptor beta chain sequence. Its specificity is not known. Additional DNA sequences in this sample encode the identical CDR3. Assay: immunoSEQ multiplex PCR; the TCRdb copy retains only in-frame clones and omits some. The sample includes roughly 160,000 clones, roughly 90% of them seen just once. This entry is derived from a study of T cell responses to AZD1222 COVID-19 vaccine. General study results and limits: Clonal diversity was possibly underestimated, and white British individuals and females predominated among donors. The breadth and depth of Spike-specific TCRs increased once two AZD1222 doses had been given. Reportedly, nearly half the spike-specific TCRs target unmutated variant regions.

Analyses pooled second doses at about 4 or about 12 weeks. Trimming left V 0 bases short and J 4 bases short, with 7 bases between. CDR3 length equals 13 residues. Germline V gene sequence: CDR1 SGHRS, CDR2 YFSETQ. Specimen: peripheral blood, collected 28 days after the second AZD1222 dose. The sequence was collected from an adult who received the AZD1222 COVID-19 vaccine. The chain is built from TRBV5-1 and TRBJ1-2, with D perhaps TRBD1 (6 bases). The CDR3 sequence: CASSLVGGYGYTF. In DNA, the CDR3 is TGCGCCAGCAGCTTGGTAGGGGGCTATGGCTACACCTTC.